This T cell receptor beta chain was sequenced in a study of T cell responses to AZD1222 COVID-19 vaccine (dated by TCRdb to about 2021). With regard to the full study: AZD1222 recipients given second doses at about 4 weeks or at about 12 weeks were pooled, since spike-specific TCR depth and breadth were not found to differ between the two schedules. A total of more than 230 trial participants underwent TCR sequencing, of whom 207 had received two doses of AZD1222 and roughly 26 had received two doses of the MenACWY control vaccine. Enrollment into the trials was organized by age into subgroups of 18-55, 56-69 and 70-plus years, and those subgroups contained roughly 160, 29 and 62 TCR-sequenced participants, respectively.

V is shortened by 7 bases, J by 0 bases, and the region joining them spans 7 bases. The CDR3 covers 12 residues, taking in both the cysteine and the phenylalanine. Just the 36-base CDR3 DNA is kept, in frame starting at base 1. As for this clone: Its specific antigen is unknown. Base qualities were left out, and no much larger clone turns up one base away.

Study-wide conclusions, independent of this receptor: Participants were mostly white British and included more females than males, and it was suggested by the authors that clonal diversity may have been underestimated. Reportedly, close to half of the unique spike-specific TCRs recognized epitopes lying outside the regions that are mutated in the B.1.351 and B.1.1.7 variants. In the small 56-69-year group, the increase in depth fell short of significance, most likely because of low power. Conclusions about previously exposed vaccinees were limited because only six AZD1222 recipients were SARS-CoV-2 seropositive at baseline. Vaccine-associated CD4 TCRs spanned the whole spike protein, with dominant responses in regions 160-218 and 743-854. Because no day 14 peak-response samples were available, the repertoires could be characterized only after the peak T cell response. Spike-specific TCR breadth and depth rose significantly after two AZD1222 doses compared with day 0 and with MenACWY recipients.

The CDR3 regions of human TCRbeta chains were subjected to immunosequencing. Regarding the original processing steps: TCRs in the repertoires were matched against a reference library of SARS-CoV-2-specific TCRs that had been generated with the MIRA antigen-specificity platform. Breadth was defined as the fraction of unique TCRs that were SARS-CoV-2-associated, and depth was defined as the fraction of total T cells that were SARS-CoV-2-associated. Using the MIRA data, every spike-specific TCR was mapped to the spike region that the TCR reacted to and assigned to either a CD4 or a CD8 class. Log10-transformed breadth and depth values were compared by one-way ANOVA with Sidak's multiple comparisons tests. TCRdb took over this immuneACCESS table, retaining in-frame rearrangements with V and J assigned. Such tables are incomplete; in checked studies, under half of the missing clones stem from an unresolved V gene, and the remainder is unexplained. The V and J calls and clone size come from that table; D and trimming were worked out from the DNA. The sample table records about 120,000 clones; 80% to 90% of these occur just once. The top ten clones comprise roughly 9.1% of the sample.

This specimen's time point label, interpreted: baseline before first vaccination. Vaccinee samples came from UK trials COV001 and COV002, including a single-blind randomized controlled phase 2/3 trial of AZD1222 (ChAdOx1 nCoV-19) in healthy adults. For TCRbeta chain sequencing, PBMC samples from trial participants were taken at day 0 and at day 28 after the second dose. The sample in question was peripheral blood, obtained on day 0 of AZD1222 vaccination. The origin of this receptor is an adult in good health. The chain was built from TRBV12-3 or TRBV12-4 and TRBJ2-7; the D gene is not confidently resolved. This receptor carries the CDR3 CASTTDSYEQYF. In nucleotides, the sequence is TGTGCCAGCACGACGGACTCCTACGAGCAGTACTTC.